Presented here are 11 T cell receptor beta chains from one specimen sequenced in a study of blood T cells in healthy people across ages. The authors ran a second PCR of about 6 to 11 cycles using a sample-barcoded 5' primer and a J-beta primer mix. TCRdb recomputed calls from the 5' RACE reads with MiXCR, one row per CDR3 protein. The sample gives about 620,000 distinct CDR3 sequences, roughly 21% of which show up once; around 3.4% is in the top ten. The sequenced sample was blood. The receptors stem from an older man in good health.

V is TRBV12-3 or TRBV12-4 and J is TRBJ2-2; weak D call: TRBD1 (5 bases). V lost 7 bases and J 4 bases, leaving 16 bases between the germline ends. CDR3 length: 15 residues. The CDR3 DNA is TGTGCCAGCACTTCTGGGGCTACGGGCACCGGGGAGCTGTTTTTT. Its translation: CASTSGATGTGELFF.

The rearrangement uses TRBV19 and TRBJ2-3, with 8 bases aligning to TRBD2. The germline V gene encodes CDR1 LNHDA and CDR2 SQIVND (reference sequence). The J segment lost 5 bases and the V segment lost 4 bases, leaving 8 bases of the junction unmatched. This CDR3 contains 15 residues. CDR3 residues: CASSRERERGDTQYF. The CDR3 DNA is TGTGCCAGTAGTAGAGAGCGGGAGAGGGGAGATACGCAGTATTTT.

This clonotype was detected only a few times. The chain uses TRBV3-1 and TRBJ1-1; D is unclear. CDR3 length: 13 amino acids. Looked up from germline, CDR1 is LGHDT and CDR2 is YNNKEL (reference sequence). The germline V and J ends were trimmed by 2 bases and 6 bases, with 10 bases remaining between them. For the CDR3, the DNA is TGTGCCAGCAGCCAATTGATGGAGGCTGAAGCTTTCTTT. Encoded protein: CASSQLMEAEAFF.

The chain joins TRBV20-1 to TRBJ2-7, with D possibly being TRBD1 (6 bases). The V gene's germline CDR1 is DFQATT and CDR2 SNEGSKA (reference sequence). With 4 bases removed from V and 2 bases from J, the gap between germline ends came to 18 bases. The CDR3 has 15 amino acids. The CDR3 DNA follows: TGCAGTGCTATTAATATAAACCAGGGGCCCTACGAGCAGTACTTC. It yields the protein CSAININQGPYEQYF.

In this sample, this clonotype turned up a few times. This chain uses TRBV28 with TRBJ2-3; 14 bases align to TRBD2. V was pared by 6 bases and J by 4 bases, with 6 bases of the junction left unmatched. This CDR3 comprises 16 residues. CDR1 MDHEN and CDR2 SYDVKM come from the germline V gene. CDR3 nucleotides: TGTGCCAGCAGCGGGGGGACTAGCGGGAGCGCAGATACGCAGTATTTT. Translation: CASSGGTSGSADTQYF. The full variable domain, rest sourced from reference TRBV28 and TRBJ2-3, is DVKVTQSSRYLVKRTGEKVFLECVQDMDHENMFWYRQDPGLGLRLIYFSYDVKMKEKGDIPEGYSVSREKKERFSLILESASTNQTSMYLCASSGGTSGSADTQYFGPGTRLTVL.

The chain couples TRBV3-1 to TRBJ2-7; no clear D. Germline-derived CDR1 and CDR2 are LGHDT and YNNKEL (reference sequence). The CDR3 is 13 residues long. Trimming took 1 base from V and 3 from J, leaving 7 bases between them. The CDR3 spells CASSQGTNYEQYF. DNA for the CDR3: TGTGCCAGCAGCCAAGGTACGAACTACGAGCAGTACTTC.

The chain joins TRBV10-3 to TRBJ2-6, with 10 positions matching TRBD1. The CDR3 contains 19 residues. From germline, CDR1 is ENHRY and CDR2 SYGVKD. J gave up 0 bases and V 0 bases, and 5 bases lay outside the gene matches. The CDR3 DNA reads TGTGCCATCAGTGAGTCGGAGGGACAGGGGAGCTCTGGGGCCAACGTCCTGACTTTC. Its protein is CAISESEGQGSSGANVLTF.

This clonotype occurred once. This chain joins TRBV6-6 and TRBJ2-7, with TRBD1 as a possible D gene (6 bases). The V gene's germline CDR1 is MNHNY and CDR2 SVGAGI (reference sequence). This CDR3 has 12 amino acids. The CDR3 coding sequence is TGTACCCTCTCCGAGGGGGACAACGAGCAGTACTTC. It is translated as CTLSEGDNEQYF.

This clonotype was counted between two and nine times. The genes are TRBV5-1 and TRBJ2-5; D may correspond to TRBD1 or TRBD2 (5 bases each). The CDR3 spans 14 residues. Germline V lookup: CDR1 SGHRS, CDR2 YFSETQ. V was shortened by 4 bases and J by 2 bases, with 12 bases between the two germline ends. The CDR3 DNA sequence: TGCGCCAGCAGCACGGGGACCCAACAAGAGACCCAGTACTTC. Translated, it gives CASSTGTQQETQYF.

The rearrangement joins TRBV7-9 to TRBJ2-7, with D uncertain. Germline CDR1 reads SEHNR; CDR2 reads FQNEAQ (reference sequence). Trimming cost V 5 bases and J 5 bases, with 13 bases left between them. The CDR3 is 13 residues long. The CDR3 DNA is TGTGCCAGCAGCACGGACGCCGTCGACGAGCAGTACTTC. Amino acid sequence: CASSTDAVDEQYF.

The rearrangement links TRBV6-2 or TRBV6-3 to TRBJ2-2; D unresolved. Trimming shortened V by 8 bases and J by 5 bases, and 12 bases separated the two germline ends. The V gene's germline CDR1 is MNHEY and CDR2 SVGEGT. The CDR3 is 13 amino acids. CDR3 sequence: CASLSDPTGELFF. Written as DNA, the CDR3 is TGTGCCAGCTTATCGGACCCTACCGGGGAGCTGTTTTTT.